This T cell receptor beta chain was retrieved from a study of T cell responses to AZD1222 COVID-19 vaccine. Study-level points and caveats: An increase in Spike-specific TCR breadth and depth was observed after two AZD1222 doses. Clonal diversity may have been underestimated, and the donors were mostly white British, with more females than males.

On this clone: Its antigen is undetermined.

Germline V gene data show CDR1 as LNHDA and CDR2 as SQIVND (reference sequence). With V trimmed by 5 bases and J by 4 bases, 5 bases remained unmatched. This CDR3 comprises 14 residues. Only in-frame clones appear in the TCRdb table, and some are missing; sequencing was by immunoSEQ multiplex PCR. In the table there are roughly 100,000 clones, 90% of which are singletons. The sample in question was peripheral blood, obtained on day 0 of AZD1222 vaccination. The chain is built from TRBV19 and TRBJ1-5; 7 bases fit TRBD1. The TCR originated in an adult in good health. For the CDR3, the DNA is TGTGCCAGTAGTCCTGGGACAGATAATCAGCCCCAGCATTTT. Its protein is CASSPGTDNQPQHF.